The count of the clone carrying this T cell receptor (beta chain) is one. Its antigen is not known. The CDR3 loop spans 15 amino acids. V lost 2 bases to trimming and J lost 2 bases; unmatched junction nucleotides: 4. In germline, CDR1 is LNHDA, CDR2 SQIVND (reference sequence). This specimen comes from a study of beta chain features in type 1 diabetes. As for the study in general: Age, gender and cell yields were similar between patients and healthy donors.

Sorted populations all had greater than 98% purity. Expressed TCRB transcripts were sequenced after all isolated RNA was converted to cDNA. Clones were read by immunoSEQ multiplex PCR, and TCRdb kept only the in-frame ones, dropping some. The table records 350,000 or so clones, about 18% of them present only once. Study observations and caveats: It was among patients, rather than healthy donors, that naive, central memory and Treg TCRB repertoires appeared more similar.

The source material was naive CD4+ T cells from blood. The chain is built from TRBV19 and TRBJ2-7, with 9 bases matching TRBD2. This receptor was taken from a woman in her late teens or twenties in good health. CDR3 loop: CASSILAGQTYEQYF. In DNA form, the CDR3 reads TGTGCCAGTAGTATACTAGCGGGGCAGACCTACGAGCAGTACTTC.